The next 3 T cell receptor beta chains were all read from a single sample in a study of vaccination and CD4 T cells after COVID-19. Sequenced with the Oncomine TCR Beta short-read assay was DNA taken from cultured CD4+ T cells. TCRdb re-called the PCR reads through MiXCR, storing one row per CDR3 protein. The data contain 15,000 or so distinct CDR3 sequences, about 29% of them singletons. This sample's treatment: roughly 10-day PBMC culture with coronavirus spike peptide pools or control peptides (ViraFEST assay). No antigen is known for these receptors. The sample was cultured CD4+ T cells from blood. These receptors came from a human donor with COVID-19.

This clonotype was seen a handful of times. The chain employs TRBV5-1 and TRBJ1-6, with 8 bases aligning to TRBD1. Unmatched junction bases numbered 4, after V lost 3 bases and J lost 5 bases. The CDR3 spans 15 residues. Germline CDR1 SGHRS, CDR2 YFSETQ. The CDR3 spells CASSSDRADNSPLHF. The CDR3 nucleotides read TGCGCCAGCAGCTCGGACAGGGCCGATAATTCACCCCTCCACTTT. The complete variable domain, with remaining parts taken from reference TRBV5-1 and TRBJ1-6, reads KAGVTQTPRYLIKTRGQQVTLSCSPISGHRSVSWYQQTPGQGLQFLFEYFSETQRNKGNFPGRFSGRQFSNSRSEMNVSTLELGDSALYLCASSSDRADNSPLHFGNGTRLTVT.

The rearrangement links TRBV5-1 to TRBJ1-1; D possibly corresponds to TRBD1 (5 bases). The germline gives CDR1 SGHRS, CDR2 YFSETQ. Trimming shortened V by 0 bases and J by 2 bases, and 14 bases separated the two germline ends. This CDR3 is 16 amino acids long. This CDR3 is CASSLVPKGANTEAFF. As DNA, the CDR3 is TGCGCCAGCAGCTTGGTTCCTAAAGGGGCTAACACTGAAGCTTTCTTT. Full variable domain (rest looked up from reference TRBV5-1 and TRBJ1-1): KAGVTQTPRYLIKTRGQQVTLSCSPISGHRSVSWYQQTPGQGLQFLFEYFSETQRNKGNFPGRFSGRQFSNSRSEMNVSTLELGDSALYLCASSLVPKGANTEAFFGQGTRLTVV.

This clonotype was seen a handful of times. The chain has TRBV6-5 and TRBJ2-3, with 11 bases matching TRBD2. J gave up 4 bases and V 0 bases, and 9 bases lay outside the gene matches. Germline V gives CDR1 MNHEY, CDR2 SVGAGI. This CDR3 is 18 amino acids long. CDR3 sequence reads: CASSYSNRLLAGADTQYF. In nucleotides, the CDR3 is TGTGCCAGCAGTTACTCGAACAGGTTACTAGCGGGGGCAGATACGCAGTATTTT.